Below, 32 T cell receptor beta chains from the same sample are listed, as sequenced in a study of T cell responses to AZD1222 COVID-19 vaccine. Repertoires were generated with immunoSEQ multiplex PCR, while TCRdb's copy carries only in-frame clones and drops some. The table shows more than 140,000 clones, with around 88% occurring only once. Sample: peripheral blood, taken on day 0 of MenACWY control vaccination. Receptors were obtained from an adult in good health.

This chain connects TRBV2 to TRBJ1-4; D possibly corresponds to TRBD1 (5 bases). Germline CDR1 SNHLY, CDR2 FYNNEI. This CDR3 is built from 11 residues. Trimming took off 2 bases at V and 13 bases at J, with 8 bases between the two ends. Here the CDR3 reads CASSERGGLFF. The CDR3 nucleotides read TGTGCCAGCAGTGAACGGGGGGGACTGTTTTTT.

The CDR3 DNA sequence: TGTGCCAGCAGCCGAAGTCCAACTAATGAAAAACTGTTTTTT. It encodes CASSRSPTNEKLFF. The chain combines TRBV7-9 with TRBJ1-4; D call uncertain. The CDR3 extends over 14 amino acids. The V end was cut by 5 bases, the J end by 0 bases, with 7 bases between. Germline CDR1 SEHNR, CDR2 FQNEAQ (reference sequence).

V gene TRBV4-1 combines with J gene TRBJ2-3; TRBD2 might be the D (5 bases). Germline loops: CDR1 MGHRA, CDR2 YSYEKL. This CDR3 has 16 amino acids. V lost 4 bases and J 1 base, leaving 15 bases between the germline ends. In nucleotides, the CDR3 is TGCGCCAGCAGCCTCTCTCTAGGGCGGGGCACAGATACGCAGTATTTT. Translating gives CASSLSLGRGTDTQYF.

CDR3 sequence (DNA): TGTGCCAGTAGTATAGTTCGGGTCAACACCTACGAGCAGTACTTC. Its translation is CASSIVRVNTYEQYF. The V gene is TRBV19, the J gene TRBJ2-7; D unresolved. The germline gives CDR1 LNHDA, CDR2 SQIVND (reference sequence). The CDR3 has 15 amino acids. Deletions cut 1 base from V and 2 bases from J, with 12 bases between.

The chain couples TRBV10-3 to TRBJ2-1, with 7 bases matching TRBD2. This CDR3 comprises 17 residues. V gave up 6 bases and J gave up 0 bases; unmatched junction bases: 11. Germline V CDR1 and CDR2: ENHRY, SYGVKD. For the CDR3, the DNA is TGTGCCATCAGGGGGTATGTGGGAGGGCCCTCCTACAATGAGCAGTTCTTC. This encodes CAIRGYVGGPSYNEQFF.

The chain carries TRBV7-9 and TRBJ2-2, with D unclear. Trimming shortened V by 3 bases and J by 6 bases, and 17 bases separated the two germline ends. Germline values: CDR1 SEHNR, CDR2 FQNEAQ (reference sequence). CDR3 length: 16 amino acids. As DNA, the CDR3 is TGTGCCAGCAGCTTTTTTTCTTTTGGGTCGCCCGGGGAGCTGTTTTTT. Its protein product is CASSFFSFGSPGELFF.

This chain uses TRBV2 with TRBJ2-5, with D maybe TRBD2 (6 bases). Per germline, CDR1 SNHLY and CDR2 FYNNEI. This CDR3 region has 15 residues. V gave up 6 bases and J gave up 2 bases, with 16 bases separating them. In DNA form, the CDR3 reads TGTGCCAGCAGGGCGAGGGGCGCGGGGCAAGAGACCCAGTACTTC. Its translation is CASRARGAGQETQYF.

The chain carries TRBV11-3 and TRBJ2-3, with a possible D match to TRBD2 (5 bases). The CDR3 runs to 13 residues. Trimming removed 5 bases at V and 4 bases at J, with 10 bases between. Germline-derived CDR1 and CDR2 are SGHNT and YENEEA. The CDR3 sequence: CASSRSGADTQYF. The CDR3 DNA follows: TGTGCCAGCAGCCGATCCGGGGCAGATACGCAGTATTTT. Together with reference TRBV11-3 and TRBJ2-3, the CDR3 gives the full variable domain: EAGVVQSPRYKIIEKKQPVAFWCNPISGHNTLYWYLQNLGQGPELLIRYENEEAVDDSQLPKDRFSAERLKGVDSTLKIQPAELGDSAVYLCASSRSGADTQYFGPGTRLTVL.

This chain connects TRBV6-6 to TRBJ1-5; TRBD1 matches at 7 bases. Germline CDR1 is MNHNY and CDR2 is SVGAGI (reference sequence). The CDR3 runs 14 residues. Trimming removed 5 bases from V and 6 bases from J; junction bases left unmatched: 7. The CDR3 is CASSGDRVVQPQHF. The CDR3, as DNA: TGTGCCAGCAGTGGAGACAGGGTTGTTCAGCCCCAGCATTTT.

Here the CDR3 DNA reads TGTGCCAGCAGCCTTGGGGCAGGTGAGACCCAGTACTTC. Residues: CASSLGAGETQYF. The chain joins TRBV5-4 to TRBJ2-5; D perhaps matches TRBD1 (5 bases). CDR1 is SGHNT and CDR2 is YYREEE in the germline V gene (reference sequence). V gave up 4 bases and J gave up 5 bases, with 12 bases separating them. The CDR3 sequence is 13 residues long. Based on the CDR3 plus reference TRBV5-4 and TRBJ2-5, the full variable domain is ETGVTQSPTHLIKTRGQQVTLRCSSQSGHNTVSWYQQALGQGPQFIFQYYREEENGRGNFPPRFSGLQFPNYSSELNVNALELDDSALYLCASSLGAGETQYFGPGTRLLVL.

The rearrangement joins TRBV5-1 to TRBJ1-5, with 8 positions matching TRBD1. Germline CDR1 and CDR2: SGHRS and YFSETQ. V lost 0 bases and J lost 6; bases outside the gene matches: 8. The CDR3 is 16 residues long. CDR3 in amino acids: CASSLDGTGYGQPQHF. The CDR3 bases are TGCGCCAGCAGCTTGGACGGGACAGGATACGGTCAGCCCCAGCATTTT.

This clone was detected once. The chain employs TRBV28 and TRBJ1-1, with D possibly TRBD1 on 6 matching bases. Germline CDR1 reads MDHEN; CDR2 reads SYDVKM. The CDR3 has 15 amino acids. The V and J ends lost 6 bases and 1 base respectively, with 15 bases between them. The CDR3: CASRFGGERNTEAFF. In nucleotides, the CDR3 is TGTGCCAGCAGGTTCGGGGGCGAGAGGAACACTGAAGCTTTCTTT. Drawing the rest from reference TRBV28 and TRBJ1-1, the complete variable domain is DVKVTQSSRYLVKRTGEKVFLECVQDMDHENMFWYRQDPGLGLRLIYFSYDVKMKEKGDIPEGYSVSREKKERFSLILESASTNQTSMYLCASRFGGERNTEAFFGQGTRLTVV.

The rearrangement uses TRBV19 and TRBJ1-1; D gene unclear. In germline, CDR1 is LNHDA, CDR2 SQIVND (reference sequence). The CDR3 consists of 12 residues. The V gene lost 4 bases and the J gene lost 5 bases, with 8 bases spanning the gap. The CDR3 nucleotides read TGTGCCAGTAGTACCGGAAGGACTGAAGCTTTCTTT. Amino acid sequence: CASSTGRTEAFF.

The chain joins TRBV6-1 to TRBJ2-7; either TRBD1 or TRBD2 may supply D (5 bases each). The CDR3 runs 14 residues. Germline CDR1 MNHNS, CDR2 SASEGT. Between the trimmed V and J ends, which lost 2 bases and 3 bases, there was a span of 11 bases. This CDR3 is CASSESGTIYEQYF. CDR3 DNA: TGTGCCAGCAGTGAATCTGGGACGATCTACGAGCAGTACTTC.

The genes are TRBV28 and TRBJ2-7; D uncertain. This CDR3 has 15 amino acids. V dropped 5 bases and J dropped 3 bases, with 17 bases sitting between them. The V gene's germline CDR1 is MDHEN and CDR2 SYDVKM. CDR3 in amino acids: CASSAPASRVYEQYF. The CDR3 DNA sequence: TGTGCCAGCAGTGCGCCGGCCAGCCGGGTCTACGAGCAGTACTTC.

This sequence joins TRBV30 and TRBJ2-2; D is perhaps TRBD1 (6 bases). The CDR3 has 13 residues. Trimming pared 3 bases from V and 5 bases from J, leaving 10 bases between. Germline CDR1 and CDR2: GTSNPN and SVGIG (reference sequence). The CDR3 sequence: CAWRWDTTGELFF. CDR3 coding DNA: TGTGCCTGGAGGTGGGACACTACCGGGGAGCTGTTTTTT.

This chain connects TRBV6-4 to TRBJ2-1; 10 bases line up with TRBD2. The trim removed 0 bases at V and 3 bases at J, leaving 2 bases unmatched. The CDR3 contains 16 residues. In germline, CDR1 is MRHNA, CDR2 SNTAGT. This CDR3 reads CASSDSGLASYNEQFF. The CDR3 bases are TGTGCCAGCAGTGACTCGGGACTAGCGAGCTACAATGAGCAGTTCTTC.

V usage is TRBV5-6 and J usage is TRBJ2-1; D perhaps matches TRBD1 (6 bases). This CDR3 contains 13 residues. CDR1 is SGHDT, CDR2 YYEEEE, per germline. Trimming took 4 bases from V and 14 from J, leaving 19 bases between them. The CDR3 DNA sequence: TGTGCCAGCAGCCGGGACATGCAAACGAGTAAGTTCTTC. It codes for CASSRDMQTSKFF.

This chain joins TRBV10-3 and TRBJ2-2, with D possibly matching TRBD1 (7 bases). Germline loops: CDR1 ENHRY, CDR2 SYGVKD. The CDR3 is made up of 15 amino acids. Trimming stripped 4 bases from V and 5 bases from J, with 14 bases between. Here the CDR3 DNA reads TGTGCCATCAGTGGGGCGGGACAGAGGACCGGGGAGCTGTTTTTT. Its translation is CAISGAGQRTGELFF.

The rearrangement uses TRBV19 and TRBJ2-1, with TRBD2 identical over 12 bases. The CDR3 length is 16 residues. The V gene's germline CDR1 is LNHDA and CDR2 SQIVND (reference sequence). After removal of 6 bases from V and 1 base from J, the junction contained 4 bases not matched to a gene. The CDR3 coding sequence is TGTGCCAGTAGGCTCGGGACTAGCGGGTCCTACAATGAGCAGTTCTTC. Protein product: CASRLGTSGSYNEQFF.

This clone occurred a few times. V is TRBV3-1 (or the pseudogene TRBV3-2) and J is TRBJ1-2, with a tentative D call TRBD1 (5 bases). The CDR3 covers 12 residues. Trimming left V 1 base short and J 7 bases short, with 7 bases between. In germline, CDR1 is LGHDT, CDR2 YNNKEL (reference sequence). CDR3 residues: CASSQAQGGYTF. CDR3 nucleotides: TGTGCCAGCAGCCAAGCCCAGGGTGGCTACACCTTC.

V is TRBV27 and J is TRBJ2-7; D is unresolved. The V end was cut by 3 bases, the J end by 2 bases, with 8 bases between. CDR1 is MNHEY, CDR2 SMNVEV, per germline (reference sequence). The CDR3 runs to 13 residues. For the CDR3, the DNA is TGTGCCAGCAGTTTGCCGGGTACCTACGAGCAGTACTTC. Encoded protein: CASSLPGTYEQYF.

The CDR3 loop reads CAWSQGTNSGNTIYF. The DNA of the CDR3 is TGTGCCTGGAGCCAAGGTACTAACTCTGGAAACACCATATATTTT. V usage is TRBV30 and J usage is TRBJ1-3; D gene unclear. The length of the CDR3 is 15 residues. V was trimmed by 3 bases and J by 0 bases, leaving 12 bases between them. The germline gives CDR1 GTSNPN, CDR2 SVGIG (reference sequence).

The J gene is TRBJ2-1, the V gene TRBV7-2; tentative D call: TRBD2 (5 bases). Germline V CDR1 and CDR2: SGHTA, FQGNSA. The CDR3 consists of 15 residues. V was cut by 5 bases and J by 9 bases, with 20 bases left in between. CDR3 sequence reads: CASSHQTNGFTEQFF. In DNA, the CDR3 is TGTGCCAGCAGCCATCAGACTAACGGATTTACTGAGCAGTTCTTC.

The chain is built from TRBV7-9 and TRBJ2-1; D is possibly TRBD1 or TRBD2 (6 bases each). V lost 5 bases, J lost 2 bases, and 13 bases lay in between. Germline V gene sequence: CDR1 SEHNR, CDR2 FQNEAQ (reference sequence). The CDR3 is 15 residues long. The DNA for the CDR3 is TGTGCCAGCAGCCCTGTGGGGGGCACCTACAATGAGCAGTTCTTC. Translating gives CASSPVGGTYNEQFF.

In DNA, the CDR3 is TGTGCCAGCAGGAAGGGCTTTAGCACAGATACGCAGTATTTT. The encoded protein is CASRKGFSTDTQYF. The chain joins TRBV6-5 to TRBJ2-3, with D uncertain. This CDR3 spans 14 amino acids. V shed 6 bases and J shed 0 bases, with 10 bases lying between them. CDR1 and CDR2 (germline): MNHEY, SVGAGI.

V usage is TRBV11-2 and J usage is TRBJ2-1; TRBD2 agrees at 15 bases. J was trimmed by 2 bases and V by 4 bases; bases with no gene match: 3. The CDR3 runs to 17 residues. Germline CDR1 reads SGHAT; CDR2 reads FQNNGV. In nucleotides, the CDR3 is TGTGCCAGCAGCTCCGGACTAGCGGGAGGGACCTACAATGAGCAGTTCTTC. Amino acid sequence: CASSSGLAGGTYNEQFF.

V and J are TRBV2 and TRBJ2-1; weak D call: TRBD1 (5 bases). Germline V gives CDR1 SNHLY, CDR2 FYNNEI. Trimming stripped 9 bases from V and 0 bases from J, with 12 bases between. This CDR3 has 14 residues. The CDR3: CASKGPGSYNEQFF. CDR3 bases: TGTGCCAGTAAGGGGCCCGGCTCCTACAATGAGCAGTTCTTC.

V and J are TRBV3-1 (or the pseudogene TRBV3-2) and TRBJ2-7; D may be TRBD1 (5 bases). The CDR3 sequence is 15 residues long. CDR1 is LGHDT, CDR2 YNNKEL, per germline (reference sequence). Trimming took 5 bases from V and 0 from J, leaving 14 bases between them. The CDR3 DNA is TGTGCCAGCAGCTCAGACAGCCTGCCCTCCTACGAGCAGTACTTC. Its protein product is CASSSDSLPSYEQYF.

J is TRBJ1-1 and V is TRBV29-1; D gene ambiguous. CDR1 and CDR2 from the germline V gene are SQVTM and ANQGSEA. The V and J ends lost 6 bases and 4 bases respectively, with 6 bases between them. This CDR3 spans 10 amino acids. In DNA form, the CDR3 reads TGCAGCGTCGGTATCACTGAAGCTTTCTTT. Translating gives CSVGITEAFF.

CDR3 nucleotide sequence: TGTGCCAGCAACATCGGCAGAAATACGCAGTATTTT. Its translation is CASNIGRNTQYF. V and J are TRBV12-3 or TRBV12-4 and TRBJ2-3; no clear D gene. V dropped 7 bases and J dropped 7 bases, with 12 bases sitting between them. The CDR3 runs 12 residues.

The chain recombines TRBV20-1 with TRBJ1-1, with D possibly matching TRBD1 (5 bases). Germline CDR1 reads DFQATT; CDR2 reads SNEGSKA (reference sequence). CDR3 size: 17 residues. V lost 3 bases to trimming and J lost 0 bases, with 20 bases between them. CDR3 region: CSASSPGTATMNTEAFF. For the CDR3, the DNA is TGCAGTGCTAGTTCCCCGGGGACGGCGACTATGAACACTGAAGCTTTCTTT.